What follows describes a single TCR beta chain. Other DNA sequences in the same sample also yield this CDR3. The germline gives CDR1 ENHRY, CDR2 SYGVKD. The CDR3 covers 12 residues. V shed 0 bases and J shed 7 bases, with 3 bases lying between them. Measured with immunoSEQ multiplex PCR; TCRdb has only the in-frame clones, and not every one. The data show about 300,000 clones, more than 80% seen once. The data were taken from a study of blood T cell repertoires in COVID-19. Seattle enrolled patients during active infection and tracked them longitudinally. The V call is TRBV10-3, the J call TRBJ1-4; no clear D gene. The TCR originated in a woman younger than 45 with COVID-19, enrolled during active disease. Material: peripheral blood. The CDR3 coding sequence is TGTGCCATCAGTGAGTCTCGTGAAAAACTGTTTTTT. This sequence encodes CAISESREKLFF.